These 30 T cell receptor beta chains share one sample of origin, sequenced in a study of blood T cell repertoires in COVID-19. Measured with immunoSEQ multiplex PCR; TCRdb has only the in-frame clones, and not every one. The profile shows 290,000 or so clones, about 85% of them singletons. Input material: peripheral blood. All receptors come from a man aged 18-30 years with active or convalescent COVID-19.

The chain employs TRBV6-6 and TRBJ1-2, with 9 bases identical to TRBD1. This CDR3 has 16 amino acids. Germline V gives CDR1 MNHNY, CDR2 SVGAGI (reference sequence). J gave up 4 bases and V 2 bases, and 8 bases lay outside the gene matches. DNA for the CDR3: TGTGCCAGCAGTTACCGGGAAGGGGGACAGGGCTATGGCTACACCTTC. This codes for CASSYREGGQGYGYTF.

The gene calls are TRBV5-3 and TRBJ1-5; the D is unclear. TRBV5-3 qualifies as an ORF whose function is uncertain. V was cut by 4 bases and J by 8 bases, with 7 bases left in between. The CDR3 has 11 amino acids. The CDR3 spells CARSTIKPQHF. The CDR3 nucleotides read TGTGCCAGAAGCACTATCAAGCCCCAGCATTTT.

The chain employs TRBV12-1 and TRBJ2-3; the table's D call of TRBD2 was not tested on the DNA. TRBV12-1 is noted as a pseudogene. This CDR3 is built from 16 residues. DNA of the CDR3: TGTGCCAGCAGCCTGCTAGCCGGGGTTCGGATAGATACGCAGTATTTT. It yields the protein CASSLLAGVRIDTQYF.

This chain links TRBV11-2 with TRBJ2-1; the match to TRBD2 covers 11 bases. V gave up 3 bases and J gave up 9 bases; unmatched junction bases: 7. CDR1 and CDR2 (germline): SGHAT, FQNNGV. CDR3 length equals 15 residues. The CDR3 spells CASSFSGGVYGEQFF. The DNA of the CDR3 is TGTGCCAGCAGCTTTAGCGGGGGGGTTTACGGTGAGCAGTTCTTC.

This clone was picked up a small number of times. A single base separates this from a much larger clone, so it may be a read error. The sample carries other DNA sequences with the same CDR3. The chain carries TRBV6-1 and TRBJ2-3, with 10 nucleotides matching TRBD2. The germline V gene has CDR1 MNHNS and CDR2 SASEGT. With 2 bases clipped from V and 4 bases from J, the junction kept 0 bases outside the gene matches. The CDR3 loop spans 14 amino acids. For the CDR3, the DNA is TGTGCCAGCAGTGAACTAGCGGGAGCAGATACGCAGTATTTT. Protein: CASSELAGADTQYF.

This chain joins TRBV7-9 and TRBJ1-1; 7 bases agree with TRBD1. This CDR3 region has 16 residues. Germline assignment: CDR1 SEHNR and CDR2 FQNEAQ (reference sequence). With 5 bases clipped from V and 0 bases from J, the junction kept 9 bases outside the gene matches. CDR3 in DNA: TGTGCCAGCAGCCCGACAGGGAAGGGTATGAACACTGAAGCTTTCTTT. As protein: CASSPTGKGMNTEAFF.

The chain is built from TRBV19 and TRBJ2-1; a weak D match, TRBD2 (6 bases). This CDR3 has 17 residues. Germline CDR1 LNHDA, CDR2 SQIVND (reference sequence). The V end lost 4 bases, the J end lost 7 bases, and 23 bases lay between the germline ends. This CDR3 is CASSKPDPLGRENEQFF. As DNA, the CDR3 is TGTGCCAGTAGTAAACCCGACCCCCTTGGGCGGGAAAATGAGCAGTTCTTC.

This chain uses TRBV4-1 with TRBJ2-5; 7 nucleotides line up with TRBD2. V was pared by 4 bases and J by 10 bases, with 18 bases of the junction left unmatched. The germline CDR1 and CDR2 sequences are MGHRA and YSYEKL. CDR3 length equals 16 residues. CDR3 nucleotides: TGCGCCAGCAGCCGCTTCGGGGGAGGGGCCAAGTTTGACCAGTACTTC. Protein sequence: CASSRFGGGAKFDQYF.

The chain's CDR3 is CASRPRGSGQPQHF. The DNA for the CDR3 is TGTGCCAGCAGACCCAGGGGGTCGGGTCAGCCCCAGCATTTT. The chain carries TRBV6-5 and TRBJ1-5; TRBD1 agrees at 7 bases. V gave up 6 bases and J gave up 6 bases; unmatched junction bases: 8. The CDR3 length is 14 residues. The germline V gene encodes CDR1 MNHEY and CDR2 SVGAGI.

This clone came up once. CDR3 amino acids: CASSRDSGNTIYF. In DNA form, the CDR3 reads TGTGCCAGCAGTAGGGACAGCGGAAACACCATATATTTT. This rearrangement joins TRBV6-5 to TRBJ1-3, with 7 bases that match TRBD1. The CDR3 covers 13 residues. The V gene's germline CDR1 is MNHEY and CDR2 SVGAGI. Losses at the gene ends were 5 bases for V and 4 bases for J; bases not matched to a gene: 2.

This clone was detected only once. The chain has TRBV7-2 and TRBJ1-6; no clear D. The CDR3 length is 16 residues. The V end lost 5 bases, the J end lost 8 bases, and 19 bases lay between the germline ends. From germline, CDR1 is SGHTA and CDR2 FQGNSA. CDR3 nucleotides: TGTGCCAGCAGCCCCCCACGGGTCGATTTGGATTCACCCCTCCACTTT. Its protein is CASSPPRVDLDSPLHF.

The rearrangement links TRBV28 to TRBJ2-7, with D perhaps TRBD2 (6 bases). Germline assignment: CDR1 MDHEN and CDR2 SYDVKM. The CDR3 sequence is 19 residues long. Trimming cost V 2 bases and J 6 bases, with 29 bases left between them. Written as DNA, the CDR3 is TGTGCCAGCAGTTTAAGGCGGGACTCGGGGAACGCCTTAGTGGGCGAGCAGTACTTC. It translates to CASSLRRDSGNALVGEQYF.

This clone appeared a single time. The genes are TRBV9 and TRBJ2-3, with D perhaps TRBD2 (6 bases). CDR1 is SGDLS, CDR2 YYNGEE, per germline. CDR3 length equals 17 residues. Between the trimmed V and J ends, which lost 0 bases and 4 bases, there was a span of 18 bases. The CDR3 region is CASSVEAGWTGADTQYF. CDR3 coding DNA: TGTGCCAGCAGCGTAGAGGCGGGGTGGACGGGGGCAGATACGCAGTATTTT. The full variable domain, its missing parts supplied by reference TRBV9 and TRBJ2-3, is DSGVTQTPKHLITATGQRVTLRCSPRSGDLSVYWYQQSLDQGLQFLIQYYNGEERAKGNILERFSAQQFPDLHSELNLSSLELGDSALYFCASSVEAGWTGADTQYFGPGTRLTVL.

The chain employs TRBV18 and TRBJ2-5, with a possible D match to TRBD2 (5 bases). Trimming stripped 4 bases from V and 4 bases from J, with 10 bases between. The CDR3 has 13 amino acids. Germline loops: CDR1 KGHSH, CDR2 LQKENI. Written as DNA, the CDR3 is TGTGCCAGCTCACTGGGAGCCAGAGAGACCCAGTACTTC. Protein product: CASSLGARETQYF.

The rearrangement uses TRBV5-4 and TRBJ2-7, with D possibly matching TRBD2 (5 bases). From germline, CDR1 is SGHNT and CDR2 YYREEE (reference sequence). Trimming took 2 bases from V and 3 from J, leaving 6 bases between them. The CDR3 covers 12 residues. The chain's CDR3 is CASSFEGYEQYF. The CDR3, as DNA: TGTGCCAGCAGCTTCGAGGGCTACGAGCAGTACTTC.

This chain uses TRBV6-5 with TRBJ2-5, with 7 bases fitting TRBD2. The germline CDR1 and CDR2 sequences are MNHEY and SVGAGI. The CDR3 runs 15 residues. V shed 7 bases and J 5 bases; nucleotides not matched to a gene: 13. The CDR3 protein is CASKGRGGPDETQYF. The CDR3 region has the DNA TGTGCCAGCAAGGGTCGGGGAGGGCCTGACGAGACCCAGTACTTC.

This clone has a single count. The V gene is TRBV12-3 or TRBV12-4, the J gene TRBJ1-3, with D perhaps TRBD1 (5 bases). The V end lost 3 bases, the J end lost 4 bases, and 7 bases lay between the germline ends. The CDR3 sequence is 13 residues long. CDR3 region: CASSFKGGNTIYF. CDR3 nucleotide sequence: TGTGCCAGCAGTTTTAAGGGGGGAAACACCATATATTTT.

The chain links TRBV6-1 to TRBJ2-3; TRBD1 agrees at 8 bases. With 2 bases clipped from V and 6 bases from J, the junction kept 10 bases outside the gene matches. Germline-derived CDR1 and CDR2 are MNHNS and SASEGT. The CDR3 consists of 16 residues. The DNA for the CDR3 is TGTGCCAGCAGTGAACAGGGGGCCGTAGCAAGGGATACGCAGTATTTT. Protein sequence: CASSEQGAVARDTQYF.

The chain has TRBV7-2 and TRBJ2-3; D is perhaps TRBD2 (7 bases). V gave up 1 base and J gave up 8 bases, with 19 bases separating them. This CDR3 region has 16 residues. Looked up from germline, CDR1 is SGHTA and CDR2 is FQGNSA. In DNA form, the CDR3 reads TGTGCCAGCAGCTTAGAAGGCGGGGGCCGCACGGGTACGCAGTATTTT. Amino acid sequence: CASSLEGGGRTGTQYF.

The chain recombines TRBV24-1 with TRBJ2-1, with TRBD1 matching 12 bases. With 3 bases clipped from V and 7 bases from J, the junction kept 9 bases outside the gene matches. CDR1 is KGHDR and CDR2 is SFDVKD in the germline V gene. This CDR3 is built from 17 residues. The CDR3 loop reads CATSDPMGDRGLNEQFF. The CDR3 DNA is TGTGCCACCAGTGATCCCATGGGGGACAGGGGGCTTAATGAGCAGTTCTTC.

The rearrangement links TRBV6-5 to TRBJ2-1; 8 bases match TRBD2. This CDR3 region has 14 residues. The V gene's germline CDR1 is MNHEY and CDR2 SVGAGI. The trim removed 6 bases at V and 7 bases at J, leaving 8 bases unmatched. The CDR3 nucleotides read TGTGCCAGCAGCCCCTCGGGAGGGGGGAATGAGCAGTTCTTC. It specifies CASSPSGGGNEQFF.

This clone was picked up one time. The CDR3 nucleotides read TGTGCCAGCAGTGACCCACCAGGGTCTGGAAACACCATATATTTT. Translation gives CASSDPPGSGNTIYF. The V gene is TRBV6-1, the J gene TRBJ1-3, with a weak D call TRBD1 (5 bases). Germline CDR1 reads MNHNS; CDR2 reads SASEGT. With 3 bases removed from V and 1 base from J, the gap between germline ends came to 10 bases. This CDR3 comprises 15 residues.

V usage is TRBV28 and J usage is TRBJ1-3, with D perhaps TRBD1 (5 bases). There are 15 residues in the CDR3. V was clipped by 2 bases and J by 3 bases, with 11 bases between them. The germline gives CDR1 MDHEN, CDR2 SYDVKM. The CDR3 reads CASSLGGGFGNTIYF. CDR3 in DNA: TGTGCCAGCAGTTTAGGGGGGGGGTTTGGAAACACCATATATTTT.

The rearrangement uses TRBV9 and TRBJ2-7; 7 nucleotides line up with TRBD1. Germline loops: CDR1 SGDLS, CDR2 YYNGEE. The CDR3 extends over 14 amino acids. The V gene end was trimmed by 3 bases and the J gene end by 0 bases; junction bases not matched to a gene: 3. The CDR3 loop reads CASSARGSSYEQYF. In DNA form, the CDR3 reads TGTGCCAGCAGCGCCAGGGGGAGCTCCTACGAGCAGTACTTC.

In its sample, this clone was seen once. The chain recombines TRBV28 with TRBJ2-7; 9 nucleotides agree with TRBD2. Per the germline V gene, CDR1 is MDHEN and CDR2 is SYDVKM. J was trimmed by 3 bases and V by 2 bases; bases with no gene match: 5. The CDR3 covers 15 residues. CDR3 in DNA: TGTGCCAGCAGTTTAGTGACTAGCGGTTACTACGAGCAGTACTTC. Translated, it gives CASSLVTSGYYEQYF.

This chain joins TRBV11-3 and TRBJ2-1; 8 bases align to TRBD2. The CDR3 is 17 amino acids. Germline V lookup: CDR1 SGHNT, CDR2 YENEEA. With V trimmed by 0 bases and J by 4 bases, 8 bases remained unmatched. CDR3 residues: CASSLDGGLATYNEQFF. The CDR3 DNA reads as TGTGCCAGCAGCTTAGATGGCGGACTAGCTACGTACAATGAGCAGTTCTTC.

The CDR3 protein is CASSQLFNEQFF. CDR3 nucleotides: TGTGCCAGCAGCCAACTATTCAATGAGCAGTTCTTC. The rearrangement joins TRBV11-2 to TRBJ2-1; no reliable D call. V lost 5 bases, J lost 6 bases, and 8 bases lay in between. Germline V CDR1 and CDR2: SGHAT, FQNNGV. This CDR3 spans 12 amino acids.

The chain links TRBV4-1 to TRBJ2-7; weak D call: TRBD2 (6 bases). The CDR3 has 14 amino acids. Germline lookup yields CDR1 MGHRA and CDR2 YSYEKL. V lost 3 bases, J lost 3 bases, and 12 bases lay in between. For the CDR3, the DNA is TGCGCCAGCAGCCAGGGGACTCGCGTCTACGAGCAGTACTTC. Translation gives CASSQGTRVYEQYF.

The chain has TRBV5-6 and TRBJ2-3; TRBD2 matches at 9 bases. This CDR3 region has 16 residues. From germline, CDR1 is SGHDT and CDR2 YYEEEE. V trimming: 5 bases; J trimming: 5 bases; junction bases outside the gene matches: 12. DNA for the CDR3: TGTGCCAGCAGGGTTCGGCGGGCTAGCGGGAAAGATACGCAGTATTTT. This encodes CASRVRRASGKDTQYF.

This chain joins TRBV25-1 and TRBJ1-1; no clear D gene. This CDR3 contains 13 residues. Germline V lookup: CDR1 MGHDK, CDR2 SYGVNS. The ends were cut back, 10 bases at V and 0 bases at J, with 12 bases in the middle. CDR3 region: CATQFDMNTEAFF. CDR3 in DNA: TGTGCCACCCAGTTTGACATGAACACTGAAGCTTTCTTT.